Here is one T cell receptor beta chain with its context. The sample comes from a study of blood T cell repertoires in COVID-19. Study summary: The origin of the acute and convalescent COVID-19 samples was the United States, Italy and Spain.

Method: immunoSEQ multiplex PCR; TCRdb's copy keeps in-frame clones and lacks some. The sample lists 250,000 or so clones, about nine tenths occurring once. This study enrolled people aged roughly 18 to 89 from about 24 US geographic areas. Each participant's cohort was designated according to participant-reported clinical history. Recovered participants had two consecutive negative NP/OP PCR tests, healthcare professional clearance, or symptom resolution. V lost 0 bases, J lost 4 bases, and 5 bases lay in between. This CDR3 has 13 residues. Germline loops: CDR1 MNHEY, CDR2 SVGAGI. Sequencing used PBMCs or T cells enriched from blood (not recorded which). V and J are TRBV6-5 and TRBJ2-3; D gene uncertain. The receptor's source is a man aged 35 to 55 who had recovered from COVID-19. CDR3 protein: CASSYSFADTQYF. Here the CDR3 DNA reads TGTGCCAGCAGTTACTCATTCGCAGATACGCAGTATTTT.